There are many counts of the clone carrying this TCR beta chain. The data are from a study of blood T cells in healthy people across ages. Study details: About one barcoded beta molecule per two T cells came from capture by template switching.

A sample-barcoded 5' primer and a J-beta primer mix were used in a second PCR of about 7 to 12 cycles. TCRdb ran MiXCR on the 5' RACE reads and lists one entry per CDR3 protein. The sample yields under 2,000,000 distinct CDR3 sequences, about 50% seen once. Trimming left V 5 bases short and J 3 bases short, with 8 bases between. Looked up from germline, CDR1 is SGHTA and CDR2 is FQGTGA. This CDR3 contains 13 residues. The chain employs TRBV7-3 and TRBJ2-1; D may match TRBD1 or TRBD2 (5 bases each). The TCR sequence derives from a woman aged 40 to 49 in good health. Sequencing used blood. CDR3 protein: CASSRDGYNEQFF. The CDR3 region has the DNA TGTGCCAGCAGCCGGGACGGCTACAATGAGCAGTTCTTC. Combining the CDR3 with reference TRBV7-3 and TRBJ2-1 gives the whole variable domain GAGVSQTPSNKVTEKGKYVELRCDPISGHTALYWYRQSLGQGPEFLIYFQGTGAADDSGLPNDRFFAVRPEGSVSTLKIQRTERGDSAVYLCASSRDGYNEQFFGPGTRLTVL.